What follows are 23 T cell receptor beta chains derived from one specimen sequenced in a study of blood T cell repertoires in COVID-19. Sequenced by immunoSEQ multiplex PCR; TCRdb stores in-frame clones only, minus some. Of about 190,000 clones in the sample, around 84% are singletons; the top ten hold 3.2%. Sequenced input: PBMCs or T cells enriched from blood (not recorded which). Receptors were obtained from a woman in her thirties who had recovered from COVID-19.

Written as DNA, the CDR3 is TGCGCCAGCAGCCCGGGACTAGCGGGTTCGGTGGAGCAGTTCTTC. It yields the protein CASSPGLAGSVEQFF. The rearrangement links TRBV5-1 to TRBJ2-1; TRBD2 matches 12 bases. Unmatched junction bases numbered 9, after V lost 4 bases and J lost 10 bases. The V gene's germline CDR1 is SGHRS and CDR2 YFSETQ. The CDR3 has 15 residues. Complete variable domain (other parts from reference TRBV5-1 and TRBJ2-1): KAGVTQTPRYLIKTRGQQVTLSCSPISGHRSVSWYQQTPGQGLQFLFEYFSETQRNKGNFPGRFSGRQFSNSRSEMNVSTLELGDSALYLCASSPGLAGSVEQFFGPGTRLTVL.

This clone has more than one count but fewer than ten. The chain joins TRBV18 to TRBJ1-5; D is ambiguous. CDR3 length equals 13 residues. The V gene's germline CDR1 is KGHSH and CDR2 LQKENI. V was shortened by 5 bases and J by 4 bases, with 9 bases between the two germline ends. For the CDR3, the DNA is TGTGCCAGCTCAGCCAACATGAATCAGCCCCAGCATTTT. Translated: CASSANMNQPQHF.

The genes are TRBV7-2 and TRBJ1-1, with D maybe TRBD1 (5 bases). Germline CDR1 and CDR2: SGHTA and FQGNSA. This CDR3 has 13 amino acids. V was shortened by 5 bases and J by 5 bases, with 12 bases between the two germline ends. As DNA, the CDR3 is TGTGCCAGCAGCCTTCAGGGTAGGACTGAAGCTTTCTTT. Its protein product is CASSLQGRTEAFF.

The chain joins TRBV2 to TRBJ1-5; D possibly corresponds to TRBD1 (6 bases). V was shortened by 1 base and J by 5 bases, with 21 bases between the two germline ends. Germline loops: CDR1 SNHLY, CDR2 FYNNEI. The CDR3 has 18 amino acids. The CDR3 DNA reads TGTGCCAGCAGTGAAGGGGGGCGTAGGGACGCCCAACATCAGCCCCAGCATTTT. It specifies CASSEGGRRDAQHQPQHF.

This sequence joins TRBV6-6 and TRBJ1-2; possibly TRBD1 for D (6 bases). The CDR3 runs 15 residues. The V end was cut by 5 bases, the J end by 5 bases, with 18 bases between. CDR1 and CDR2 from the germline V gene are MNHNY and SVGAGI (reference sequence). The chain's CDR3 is CASSPTAGGIYGYTF. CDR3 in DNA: TGTGCCAGCAGTCCAACAGCGGGGGGCATATATGGCTACACCTTC.

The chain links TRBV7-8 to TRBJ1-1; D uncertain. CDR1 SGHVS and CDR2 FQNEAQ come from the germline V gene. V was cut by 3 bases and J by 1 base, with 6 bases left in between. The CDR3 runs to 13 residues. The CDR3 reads CASSLQSNTEAFF. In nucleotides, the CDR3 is TGTGCCAGCAGCTTGCAGTCGAACACTGAAGCTTTCTTT.

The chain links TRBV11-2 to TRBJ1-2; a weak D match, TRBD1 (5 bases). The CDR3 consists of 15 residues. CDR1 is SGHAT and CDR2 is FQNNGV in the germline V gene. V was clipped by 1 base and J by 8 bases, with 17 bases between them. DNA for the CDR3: TGTGCCAGCAGCTTAGGGCAGGGTGGCCTTTTGGGCTACACCTTC. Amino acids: CASSLGQGGLLGYTF.

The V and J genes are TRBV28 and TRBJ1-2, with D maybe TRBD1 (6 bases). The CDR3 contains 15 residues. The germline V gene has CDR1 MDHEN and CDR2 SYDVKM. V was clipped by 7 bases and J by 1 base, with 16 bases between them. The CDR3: CASIGQPPINYGYTF. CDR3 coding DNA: TGTGCCAGCATCGGACAGCCACCAATTAACTATGGCTACACCTTC.

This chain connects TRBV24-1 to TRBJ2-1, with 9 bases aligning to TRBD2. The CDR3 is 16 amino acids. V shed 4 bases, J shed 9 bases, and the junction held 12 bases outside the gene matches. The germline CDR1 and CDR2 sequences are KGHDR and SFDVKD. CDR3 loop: CATSDPGLAQTGEQFF. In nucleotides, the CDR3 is TGTGCCACCAGTGACCCGGGACTAGCCCAGACCGGTGAGCAGTTCTTC.

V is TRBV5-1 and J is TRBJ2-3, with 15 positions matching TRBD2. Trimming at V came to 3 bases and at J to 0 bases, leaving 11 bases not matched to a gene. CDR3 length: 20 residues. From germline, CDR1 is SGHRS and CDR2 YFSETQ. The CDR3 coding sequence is TGCGCCAGCAGCTCCGGGACTAGCGGGGGGTTGGGGATTAGCACAGATACGCAGTATTTT. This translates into CASSSGTSGGLGISTDTQYF.

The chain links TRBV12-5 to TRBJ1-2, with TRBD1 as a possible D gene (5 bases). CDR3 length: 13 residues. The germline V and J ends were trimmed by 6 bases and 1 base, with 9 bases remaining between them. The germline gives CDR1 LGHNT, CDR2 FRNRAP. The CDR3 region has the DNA TGTGCTAGTGGAACGACAGTTAACTATGGCTACACCTTC. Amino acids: CASGTTVNYGYTF.

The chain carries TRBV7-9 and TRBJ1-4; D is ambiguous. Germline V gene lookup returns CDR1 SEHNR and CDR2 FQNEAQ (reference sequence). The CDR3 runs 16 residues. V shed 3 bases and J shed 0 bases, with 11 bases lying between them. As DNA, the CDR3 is TGTGCCAGCAGCTTCCCGGCGGGGTCAACTAATGAAAAACTGTTTTTT. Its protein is CASSFPAGSTNEKLFF.

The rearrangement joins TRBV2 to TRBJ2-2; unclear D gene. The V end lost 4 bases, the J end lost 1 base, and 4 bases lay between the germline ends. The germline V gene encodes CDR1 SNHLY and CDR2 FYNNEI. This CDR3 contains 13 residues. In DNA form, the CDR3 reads TGTGCCAGCAGTGCGGTGAACACCGGGGAGCTGTTTTTT. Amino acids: CASSAVNTGELFF.

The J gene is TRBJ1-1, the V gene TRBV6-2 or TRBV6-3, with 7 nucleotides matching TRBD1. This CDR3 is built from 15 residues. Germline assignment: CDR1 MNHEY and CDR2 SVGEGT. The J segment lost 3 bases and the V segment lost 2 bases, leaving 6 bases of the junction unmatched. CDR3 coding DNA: TGTGCCAGCAGTTACCTCAGGGACAGATACACTGAAGCTTTCTTT. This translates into CASSYLRDRYTEAFF.

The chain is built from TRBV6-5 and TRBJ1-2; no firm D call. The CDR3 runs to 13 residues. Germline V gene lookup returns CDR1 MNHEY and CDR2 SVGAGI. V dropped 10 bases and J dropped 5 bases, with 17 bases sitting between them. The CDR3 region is CATAMLLGYGYTF. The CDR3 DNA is TGTGCCACCGCCATGTTACTCGGGTATGGCTACACCTTC.

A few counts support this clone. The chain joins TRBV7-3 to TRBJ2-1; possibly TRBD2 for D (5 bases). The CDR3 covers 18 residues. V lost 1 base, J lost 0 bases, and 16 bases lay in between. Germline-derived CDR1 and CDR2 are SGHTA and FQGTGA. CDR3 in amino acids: CASSLSPPLASSYNEQFF. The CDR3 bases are TGTGCCAGCAGCTTAAGCCCCCCATTAGCGAGCTCCTACAATGAGCAGTTCTTC.

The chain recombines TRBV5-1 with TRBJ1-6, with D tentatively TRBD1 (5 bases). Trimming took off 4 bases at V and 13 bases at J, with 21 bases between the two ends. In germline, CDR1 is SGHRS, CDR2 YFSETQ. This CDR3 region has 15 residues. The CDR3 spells CASSLSRQSRSPLHF. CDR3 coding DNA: TGCGCCAGCAGCCTCTCTAGACAGTCGCGGTCGCCCCTCCACTTT.

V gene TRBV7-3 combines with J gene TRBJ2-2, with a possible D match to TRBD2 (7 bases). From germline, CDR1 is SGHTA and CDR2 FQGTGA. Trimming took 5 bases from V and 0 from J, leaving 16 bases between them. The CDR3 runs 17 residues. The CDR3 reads CASSPSGGNPNTGELFF. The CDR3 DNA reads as TGTGCCAGCAGCCCCTCGGGGGGCAACCCGAACACCGGGGAGCTGTTTTTT.

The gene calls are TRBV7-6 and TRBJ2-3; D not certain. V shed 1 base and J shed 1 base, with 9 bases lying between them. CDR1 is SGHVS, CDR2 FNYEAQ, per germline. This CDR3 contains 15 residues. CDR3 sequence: CASSLETRGTDTQYF. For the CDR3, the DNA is TGTGCCAGCAGCTTAGAAACACGGGGCACAGATACGCAGTATTTT.

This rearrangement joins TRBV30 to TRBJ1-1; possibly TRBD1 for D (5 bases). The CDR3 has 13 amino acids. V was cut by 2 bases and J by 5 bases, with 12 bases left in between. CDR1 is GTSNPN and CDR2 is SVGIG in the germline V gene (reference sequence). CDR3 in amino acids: CAWSPGGGTEAFF. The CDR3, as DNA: TGTGCCTGGAGTCCCGGCGGGGGGACTGAAGCTTTCTTT.

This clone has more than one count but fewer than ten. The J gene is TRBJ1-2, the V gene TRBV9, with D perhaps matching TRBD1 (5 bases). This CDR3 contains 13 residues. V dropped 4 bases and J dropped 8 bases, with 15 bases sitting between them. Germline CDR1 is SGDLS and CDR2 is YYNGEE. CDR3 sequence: CASSPSQVHGYTF. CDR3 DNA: TGTGCCAGCAGCCCCTCACAGGTCCACGGCTACACCTTC.

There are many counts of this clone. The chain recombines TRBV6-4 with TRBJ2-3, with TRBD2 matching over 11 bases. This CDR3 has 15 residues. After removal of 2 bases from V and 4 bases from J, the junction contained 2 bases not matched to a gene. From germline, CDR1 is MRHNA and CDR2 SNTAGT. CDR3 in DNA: TGTGCCAGCAGTGACATAGCGGGAGGGCCAGATACGCAGTATTTT. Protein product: CASSDIAGGPDTQYF.

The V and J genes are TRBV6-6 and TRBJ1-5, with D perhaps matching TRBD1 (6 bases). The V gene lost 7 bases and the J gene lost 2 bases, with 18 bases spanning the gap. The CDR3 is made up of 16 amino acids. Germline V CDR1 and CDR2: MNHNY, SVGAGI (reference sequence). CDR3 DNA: TGTGCCAGCATGGTAGCATCTCGACAGGGCAATCAGCCCCAGCATTTT. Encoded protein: CASMVASRQGNQPQHF.